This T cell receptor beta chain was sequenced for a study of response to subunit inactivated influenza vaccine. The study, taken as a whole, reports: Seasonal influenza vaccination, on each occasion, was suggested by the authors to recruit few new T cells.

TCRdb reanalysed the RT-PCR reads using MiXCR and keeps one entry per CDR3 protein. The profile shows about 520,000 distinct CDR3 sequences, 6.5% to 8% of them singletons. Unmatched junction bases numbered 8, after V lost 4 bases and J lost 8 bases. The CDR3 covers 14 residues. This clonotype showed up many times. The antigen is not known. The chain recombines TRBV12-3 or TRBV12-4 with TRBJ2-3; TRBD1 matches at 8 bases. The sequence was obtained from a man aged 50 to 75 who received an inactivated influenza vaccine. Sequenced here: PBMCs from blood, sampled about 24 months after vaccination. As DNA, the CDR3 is TGTGCCAGCAGTTCCGGGACAGGATCGGGTACGCAGTATTTT. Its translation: CASSSGTGSGTQYF.